This entry features one TCR beta chain sequence. The antigen this receptor binds is unknown. No quality values exist for individual bases; no much larger clone is one base distant. Genomic DNA was extracted with the QIAamp DNA kit from frozen aliquots of unsorted single-cell suspensions. Tumour samples were surgically resected non-small cell lung cancer tissue. Tissues were received within 2 hours of resection and processed immediately into single-cell suspensions. Tissue was broken up mechanically, digested enzymatically with DNase I, collagenase I and hyaluronidase for around 30 minutes at 37 degrees C, and then filtered and RBC-lysed. V sheds 5 bases and J sheds 2 bases, leaving 18 bases between their ends. In the germline V gene (reference sequence), CDR1 corresponds to SEHNR and CDR2 to FQNEAQ. The cysteine opens and the phenylalanine closes a CDR3 of 16 amino acids. Just CDR3 DNA is preserved here, 48 bases in frame from base 1.

The data stem from a study of immune cell composition in non-small cell lung cancer (dated by TCRdb to about 2017). Regarding the complete study: Histologic subtype, mainly lung adenocarcinoma or squamous cell carcinoma, was assigned on the basis of H&E together with p63, CK5, Napsin A and TTF-1 immunohistochemistry. TCR-beta sequencing from Adaptive Biotechnologies was done on around 34 paired sets of NSCLC tumour and non-adjacent lung specimens and on around 24 tumour-only specimens. For supplementary cohort #1, made up of roughly 10 lung adenocarcinoma cases, paired tumour/lung TCR-beta sequencing was done and TIL populations were generated so that tumour reactivity could be assessed. Several tumour specimens with TCR-beta data were rare histological subtypes and were excluded from the subtype comparisons. Broad study findings and their caveats: Tumour-associated clones >0.5% occurred in nearly half of NSCLC cases: over 30% of adenocarcinomas versus roughly 68% of squamous carcinomas. No significant correlation was found between tumour TCR-beta clonality and smoking pack-years. Across nine to ten adenocarcinoma cases, the maximal tumour-associated clone frequency showed a strong correlation with TIL tumour reactivity, but overall clonality showed no such correlation. The reactivity cohort included only roughly nine cases, and whether tumour-reactive clones share sequences with the dominant in vivo tumour-associated clones was not shown. Top 10 clone scores and productive clonality were significantly higher in lung squamous cell carcinoma than in lung adenocarcinoma tumours.

A two-step multiplex PCR amplified TCR-beta CDR3 regions from genomic DNA, and the second step of the PCR added Illumina-compatible adaptors. As a commercial immunoSEQ service, TCR-beta immunosequencing was carried out on an Illumina platform. The authors' analysis ran thus. Two measures summarised the repertoires: productive clonality, and Top 10 Clones, meaning the percentage of T-cell templates coming from the ten most frequent sequences. Values of productive clonality ranged from 0 to 1, with a monoclonal population indicated by a value of 1. Tumour-associated clones were defined as sequences comprising at least 0.1% of tumour T-cell templates but absent from matched non-adjacent lung, identified via log10 scatter plots. Two-group comparisons used Student's t-tests, stages used ANOVA, and relationships used linear regression, analysed in GraphPad Prism7 and R. In TCRdb, the immuneACCESS table is reduced to in-frame sequences with V and J assigned. These tables do not hold every clone; where another copy was compared, an unresolved V gene accounts for under half, and the others remain unexplained. The DNA gave D and trimming, while V, J and clone size come from that table. This sample has about 11,000 clones in its table, and roughly 60% of those were observed once. The ten biggest clones cover about a sixth of the sample.

The source is a human donor with non-small cell lung cancer. Recombination linked TRBV7-9 to TRBJ2-5; TRBD2 could be the D gene, as 5 bases match. Material for sequencing was lung tumor tissue. The DNA sequence follows: TGTGCCAGCAGCGGTGGAAAACTAGGGAGACAAGAGACCCAGTACTTC. It encodes CASSGGKLGRQETQYF.